This T cell receptor (beta chain) was sequenced during a study of shared clonotypes between healthy human individuals. CD4+ cells underwent separation, giving CD45RA+ naive and CD45RA-negative memory subsets. This CDR3 is built from 16 residues. Trimming removed 6 bases from V and 1 base from J; junction bases left unmatched: 6. In germline, CDR1 is KGHSH, CDR2 LQKENI. TCRdb's table, derived via immunoSEQ multiplex PCR, lists solely in-frame clones and lacks some. The sample includes under 650,000 clones, about 95% of them seen just once. The chain employs TRBV18 and TRBJ2-2; TRBD2 matches 9 bases. This TCR came from a woman in her 30s in good health. The source material was naive CD4+ T cells sorted from blood. The subset here: CD45RA+ positively selected. CDR3 residues: CASSPTTSGNTGELFF. In DNA, the CDR3 is TGTGCCAGCTCTCCAACGACTAGCGGGAACACCGGGGAGCTGTTTTTT.